Each of the 13 T cell receptor beta chains below was sequenced from the same sample in a study of CD8 T cells in Susac syndrome. Random hexamers primed reverse transcription of about 0.5 to 1 ug RNA. One entry per CDR3 protein, called by TCRdb with MiXCR from the immunoSEQ multiplex PCR reads. The profile shows 210,000 or so distinct CDR3 sequences, approximately 94% of them singletons. What was sequenced was CD4+ T cells from PBMCs. The receptors derive from a human donor with Susac syndrome.

The V gene is TRBV6-6, the J gene TRBJ1-1; D possibly corresponds to TRBD1 (6 bases). The germline gives CDR1 MNHNY, CDR2 SVGAGI (reference sequence). The V and J ends lost 10 bases and 3 bases respectively, with 15 bases between them. CDR3 length equals 13 residues. In nucleotides, the CDR3 is TGTGCCACCCGACGACAGGACTACACTGAAGCTTTCTTT. The encoded protein is CATRRQDYTEAFF.

This clonotype has only one observation. The chain's CDR3 is CASTNGETQYF. The CDR3 coding sequence is TGTGCCAGCACCAACGGGGAGACCCAGTACTTC. V usage is TRBV2 and J usage is TRBJ2-5; D uncertain. This CDR3 has 11 amino acids. V was cut by 7 bases and J by 5 bases, with 8 bases left in between. CDR1 is SNHLY and CDR2 is FYNNEI in the germline V gene.

The chain employs TRBV20-1 and TRBJ2-5, with D tentatively TRBD2 (5 bases). V was cut by 1 base and J by 5 bases, with 17 bases left in between. Germline CDR1 and CDR2: DFQATT and SNEGSKA (reference sequence). This CDR3 is built from 15 residues. CDR3 amino acids: CSARAREGWSETQYF. CDR3 nucleotide sequence: TGCAGTGCTAGAGCTCGCGAGGGATGGAGCGAGACCCAGTACTTC.

In DNA, the CDR3 is TGTGCCAGCAGTCCCTGGGACCTTAACTATGGCTACACCTTC. Translating gives CASSPWDLNYGYTF. The rearrangement joins TRBV27 to TRBJ1-2; TRBD1 might be the D (5 bases). V was shortened by 5 bases and J by 1 base, with 11 bases between the two germline ends. CDR3 length: 14 amino acids. The germline CDR1 and CDR2 sequences are MNHEY and SMNVEV (reference sequence).

This clonotype came up a few times. This rearrangement joins TRBV30 to TRBJ2-1; unclear D gene. V lost 0 bases and J 7 bases, leaving 4 bases between the germline ends. CDR1 is GTSNPN and CDR2 is SVGIG in the germline V gene (reference sequence). This CDR3 comprises 11 residues. As DNA, the CDR3 is TGTGCCTGGAGTGTACGTAATGAGCAGTTCTTC. Its translation: CAWSVRNEQFF. Drawing the rest from reference TRBV30 and TRBJ2-1, the complete variable domain is SQTIHQWPATLVQPVGSPLSLECTVEGTSNPNLYWYRQAAGRGLQLLFYSVGIGQISSEVPQNLSASRPQDRQFILSSKKLLLSDSGFYLCAWSVRNEQFFGPGTRLTVL.

A note on this clonotype: A read error may produce the germline difference seen at one junction end. The V gene is TRBV7-7, the J gene TRBJ2-5; TRBD1 or TRBD2 may be the D gene (5 bases each). The germline V gene has CDR1 SSHAT and CDR2 FNYEAQ (reference sequence). The CDR3 totals 18 residues. This chain's CDR3 is CASSLVPGAKDTQETQYF. CDR3 coding DNA: TGTGCTAGCAGCTTAGTCCCCGGGGCAAAGGATACACAAGAGACCCAGTACTTC. Full variable domain (remainder filled in from reference TRBV7-7 and TRBJ2-5): GAGVSQSPRYKVTKRGQDVTLRCDPISSHATLYWYQQALGQGPEFLTYFNYEAQPDKSGLPSDRFSAERPEGSISTLTIQRTEQRDSAMYRCASSLVPGAKDTQETQYFGPGTRLLVL.

V and J are TRBV4-2 and TRBJ1-5; D perhaps matches TRBD1 (6 bases). Trimming took off 2 bases at V and 7 bases at J, with 15 bases between the two ends. The CDR3 spans 15 residues. CDR1 and CDR2 from the germline V gene are LGHNA and YNFKEQ. The CDR3 DNA is TGTGCCAGCAGCCAACCGGGAGGGGGGCAACAGCCCCAGCATTTT. Translated, it gives CASSQPGGGQQPQHF.

V usage is TRBV18 and J usage is TRBJ2-7, with D tentatively TRBD2 (6 bases). Trimming removed 3 bases from V and 6 bases from J, with 9 bases in between. CDR1 and CDR2 from the germline V gene are KGHSH and LQKENI. This CDR3 is 12 amino acids long. In nucleotides, the CDR3 is TGTGCCAGCTCACCGGTGGGGGGCGAGCAGTACTTC. Its translation: CASSPVGGEQYF.

This chain uses TRBV28 with TRBJ1-1; 8 bases map to TRBD1. This CDR3 comprises 16 residues. V was pared by 5 bases and J by 6 bases, with 14 bases of the junction left unmatched. Germline loops: CDR1 MDHEN, CDR2 SYDVKM. In DNA, the CDR3 is TGTGCCAGCAGTCCACGGACAGGGAAGGTAGTCTCTGAAGCTTTCTTT. It yields the protein CASSPRTGKVVSEAFF.

The chain links TRBV5-1 to TRBJ2-3, with 7 bases fitting TRBD2. CDR1 is SGHRS, CDR2 YFSETQ, per germline. With 0 bases clipped from V and 6 bases from J, the junction kept 4 bases outside the gene matches. The CDR3 is made up of 14 amino acids. Here the CDR3 reads CASSLAVAGDTQYF. The DNA of the CDR3 is TGCGCCAGCAGCTTGGCGGTAGCGGGCGATACGCAGTATTTT.

The CDR3 bases are TGTGCCAGCAGCCTTAAGGGGGGGGATCAGCCCCAGCATTTT. Protein: CASSLKGGDQPQHF. This chain uses TRBV9 with TRBJ1-5; TRBD1 might be the D (6 bases). CDR1 SGDLS and CDR2 YYNGEE come from the germline V gene. V was trimmed by 4 bases and J by 5 bases, leaving 13 bases between them. This CDR3 has 14 amino acids.

The chain has TRBV7-9 and TRBJ2-1, with unresolved D. The CDR3 length is 12 residues. Looked up from germline, CDR1 is SEHNR and CDR2 is FQNEAQ (reference sequence). The ends were cut back, 5 bases at V and 7 bases at J, with 9 bases in the middle. The CDR3 DNA sequence: TGTGCCAGCAGCACTCTAGGGAATGAGCAGTTCTTC. It translates to CASSTLGNEQFF. The whole variable domain, remainder taken from reference TRBV7-9 and TRBJ2-1, is DTGVSQNPRHKITKRGQNVTFRCDPISEHNRLYWYRQTLGQGPEFLTYFQNEAQLEKSRLLSDRFSAERPKGSFSTLEIQRTEQGDSAMYLCASSTLGNEQFFGPGTRLTVL.

The rearrangement joins TRBV7-2 to TRBJ2-4; possibly TRBD1 or TRBD2 for D (5 bases each). V was pared by 5 bases and J by 9 bases, with 17 bases between. Germline V gives CDR1 SGHTA, CDR2 FQGNSA. The CDR3 covers 14 residues. The CDR3 is CASSPDPGTRIQYF. For the CDR3, the DNA is TGTGCCAGCAGCCCAGACCCCGGGACCCGCATTCAGTACTTC.